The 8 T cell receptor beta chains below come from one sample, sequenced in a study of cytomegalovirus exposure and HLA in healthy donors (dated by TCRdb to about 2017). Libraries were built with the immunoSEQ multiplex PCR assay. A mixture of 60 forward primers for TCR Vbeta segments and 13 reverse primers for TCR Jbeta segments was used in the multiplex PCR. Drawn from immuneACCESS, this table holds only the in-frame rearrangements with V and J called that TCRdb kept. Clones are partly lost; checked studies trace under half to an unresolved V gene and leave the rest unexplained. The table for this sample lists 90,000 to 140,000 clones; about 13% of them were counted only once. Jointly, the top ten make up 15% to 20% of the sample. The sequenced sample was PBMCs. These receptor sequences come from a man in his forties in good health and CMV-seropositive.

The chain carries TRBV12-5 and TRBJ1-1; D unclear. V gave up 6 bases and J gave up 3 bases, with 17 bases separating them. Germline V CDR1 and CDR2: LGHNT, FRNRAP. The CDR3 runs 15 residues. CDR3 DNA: TGTGCTAGTGGCCTACCAATTGTGGGCTACACTGAAGCTTTCTTT. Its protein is CASGLPIVGYTEAFF.

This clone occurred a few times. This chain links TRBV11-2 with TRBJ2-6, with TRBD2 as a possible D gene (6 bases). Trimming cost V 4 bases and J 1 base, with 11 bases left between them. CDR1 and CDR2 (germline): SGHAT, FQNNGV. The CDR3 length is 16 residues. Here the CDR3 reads CASSSIGLSGANVLTF. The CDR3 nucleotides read TGTGCCAGCAGCTCGATAGGACTATCTGGGGCCAACGTCCTGACTTTC.

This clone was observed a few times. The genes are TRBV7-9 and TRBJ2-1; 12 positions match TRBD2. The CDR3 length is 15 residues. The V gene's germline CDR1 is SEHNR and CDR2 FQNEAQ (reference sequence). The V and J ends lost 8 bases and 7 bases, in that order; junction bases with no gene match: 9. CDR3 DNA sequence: TGTGCCAGCTCTGGGGGACTAGCGGGTCTAAATGAGCAGTTCTTC. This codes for CASSGGLAGLNEQFF.

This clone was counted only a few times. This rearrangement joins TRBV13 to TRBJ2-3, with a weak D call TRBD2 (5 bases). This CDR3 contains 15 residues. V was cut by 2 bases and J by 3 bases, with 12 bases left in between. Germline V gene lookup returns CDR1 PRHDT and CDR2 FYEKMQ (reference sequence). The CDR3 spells CASSLRVGATDTQYF. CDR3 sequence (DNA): TGTGCCAGCAGCTTAAGGGTGGGAGCAACAGATACGCAGTATTTT.

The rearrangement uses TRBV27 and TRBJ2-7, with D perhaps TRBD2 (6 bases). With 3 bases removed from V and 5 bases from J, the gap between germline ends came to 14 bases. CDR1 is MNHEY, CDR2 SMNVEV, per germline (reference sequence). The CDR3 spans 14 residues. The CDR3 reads CASSFRGRLNEQYF. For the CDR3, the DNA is TGTGCCAGCAGTTTCCGGGGGAGGCTGAACGAGCAGTACTTC.

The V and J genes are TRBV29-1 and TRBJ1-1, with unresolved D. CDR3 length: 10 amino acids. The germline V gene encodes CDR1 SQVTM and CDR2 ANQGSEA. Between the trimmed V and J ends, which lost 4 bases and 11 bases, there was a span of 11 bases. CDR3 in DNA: TGCAGCGTTGTACGGGTTGTGGCTTTCTTT. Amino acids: CSVVRVVAFF.

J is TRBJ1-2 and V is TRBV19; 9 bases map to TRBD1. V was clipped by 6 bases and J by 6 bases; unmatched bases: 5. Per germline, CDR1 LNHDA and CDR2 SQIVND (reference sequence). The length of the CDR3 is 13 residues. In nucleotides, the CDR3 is TGTGCCAGTAGCCGGGGACAGGGTGATGGCTACACCTTC. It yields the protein CASSRGQGDGYTF. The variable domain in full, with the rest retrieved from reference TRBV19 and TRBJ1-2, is DGGITQSPKYLFRKEGQNVTLSCEQNLNHDAMYWYRQDPGQGLRLIYYSQIVNDFQKGDIAEGYSVSREKKESFPLTVTSAQKNPTAFYLCASSRGQGDGYTFGSGTRLTVV.

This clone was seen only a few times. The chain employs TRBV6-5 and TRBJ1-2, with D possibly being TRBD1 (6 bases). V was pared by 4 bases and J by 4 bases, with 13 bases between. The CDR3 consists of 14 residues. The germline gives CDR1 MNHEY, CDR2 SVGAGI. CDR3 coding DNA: TGTGCCAGCAGTTTACGGACAGAAATCTATGGCTACACCTTC. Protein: CASSLRTEIYGYTF.